This T cell receptor beta chain is from a study of cytomegalovirus exposure and HLA in healthy donors. Germline CDR1 reads SGHRS; CDR2 reads YFSETQ. The V gene end was trimmed by 1 base and the J gene end by 2 bases; junction bases not matched to a gene: 5. The length of the CDR3 is 17 residues. PCR used 60 Vbeta primers and 13 Jbeta primers. Generated by immunoSEQ multiplex PCR, the TCRdb table keeps only in-frame clones and is missing some. The profile shows some 130,000 clones, about 66% of them singletons. The origin of this receptor is a human donor in good health. Source material: PBMCs. The chain uses TRBV5-1 and TRBJ2-2, with TRBD2 matching 10 bases. This CDR3 is CASSLFSGRINTGELFF. The CDR3 bases are TGCGCCAGCAGCTTGTTTAGCGGGAGGATTAACACCGGGGAGCTGTTTTTT.